One and the same sample provided the 17 T cell receptor beta chains below, sequenced in a study of shared clonotypes between healthy human individuals. The data were produced by immunoSEQ multiplex PCR, yet TCRdb's version contains in-frame clones alone and is incomplete. Of 2 million to 2.5 million clones in the sample, just under 95% were seen once. Sequencing was carried out using naive CD4+ T cells from PBMCs. Sample subset: CD45RA+ positively selected. The receptor source for this set is a man aged 18 to 35 in good health. Some clones in this sample may be carry-over from other donors' samples.

J is TRBJ1-3 and V is TRBV5-1; 10 bases match TRBD1. The CDR3 covers 16 residues. Trimming at V came to 4 bases and at J to 2 bases, leaving 6 bases not matched to a gene. Per germline, CDR1 SGHRS and CDR2 YFSETQ. For the CDR3, the DNA is TGCGCCAGCAGCAGAACCGGGACAGGGGCTGGAAACACCATATATTTT. Translating gives CASSRTGTGAGNTIYF.

The rearrangement links TRBV7-3 to TRBJ1-2; D remains ambiguous. With 1 base removed from V and 6 bases from J, the gap between germline ends came to 15 bases. The germline CDR1 and CDR2 sequences are SGHTA and FQGTGA. This CDR3 has 15 residues. CDR3 amino acids: CASSLNNDRVHGYTF. CDR3 nucleotides: TGTGCCAGCAGCTTAAATAACGATCGAGTCCATGGCTACACCTTC.

This chain links TRBV21-1 with TRBJ2-7. TRBV21-1 is noted as a pseudogene. This CDR3 contains 13 residues. The CDR3 here is CATPWGSTYEQYF. Written as DNA, the CDR3 is TGTGCCACTCCCTGGGGATCCACCTACGAGCAGTACTTC.

This chain connects TRBV30 to TRBJ1-4; D is unclear. Germline CDR1 GTSNPN, CDR2 SVGIG (reference sequence). Trimming took off 3 bases at V and 4 bases at J, with 9 bases between the two ends. The CDR3 length is 13 residues. CDR3 residues: CAWREPNNEKLFF. For the CDR3, the DNA is TGTGCCTGGAGGGAGCCAAATAATGAAAAACTGTTTTTT.

This chain joins TRBV6-1 and TRBJ1-1, with D tentatively TRBD1 (6 bases). Germline lookup yields CDR1 MNHNS and CDR2 SASEGT. V was trimmed by 5 bases and J by 7 bases, leaving 20 bases between them. The CDR3 runs 15 residues. In nucleotides, the CDR3 is TGTGCCAGCAGTCCTTCGGGACAAGTCCCCTTTGAAGCTTTCTTT. Protein sequence: CASSPSGQVPFEAFF.

This chain joins TRBV5-1 and TRBJ1-1; D not resolved. V shed 0 bases and J shed 1 base, with 10 bases lying between them. CDR1 is SGHRS and CDR2 is YFSETQ in the germline V gene. This CDR3 is built from 15 residues. This CDR3 reads CASSLAPFGNTEAFF. CDR3 DNA sequence: TGCGCCAGCAGCTTGGCGCCTTTCGGGAACACTGAAGCTTTCTTT.

V is TRBV18 and J is TRBJ2-5; TRBD1 aligns across 7 bases. The CDR3 has 14 residues. The V segment lost 3 bases and the J segment 5 bases; nucleotides outside the gene matches: 6. CDR1 KGHSH and CDR2 LQKENI come from the germline V gene. The DNA for the CDR3 is TGTGCCAGCTCACCTGAGACAGGGTTGGAGACCCAGTACTTC. Translation: CASSPETGLETQYF.

On this clone itself: Other DNA sequences in the same sample also yield this CDR3. This sequence joins TRBV5-1 and TRBJ1-3; 9 nucleotides align to TRBD1. CDR1 SGHRS and CDR2 YFSETQ come from the germline V gene. V lost 0 bases to trimming and J lost 3 bases; unmatched junction nucleotides: 4. The CDR3 contains 16 residues. CDR3 loop: CASSLAGTGYGNTIYF. In nucleotides, the CDR3 is TGCGCCAGCAGCTTGGCCGGGACAGGGTATGGAAACACCATATATTTT. Filled out from reference TRBV5-1 and TRBJ1-3, the complete variable domain reads KAGVTQTPRYLIKTRGQQVTLSCSPISGHRSVSWYQQTPGQGLQFLFEYFSETQRNKGNFPGRFSGRQFSNSRSEMNVSTLELGDSALYLCASSLAGTGYGNTIYFGEGSWLTVV.

This clone was recorded once. The chain links TRBV5-1 to TRBJ2-7; 7 bases fit TRBD2. The V gene end was trimmed by 1 base and the J gene end by 12 bases; junction bases not matched to a gene: 16. This CDR3 region has 15 residues. Germline CDR1 is SGHRS and CDR2 is YFSETQ. For the CDR3, the DNA is TGCGCCAGCAGCTTGTTAAGTAATCCGACTAGCCTTAGGTACTTC. Encoded protein: CASSLLSNPTSLRYF.

The CDR3 loop is CASSSVRNNEQFF. The CDR3, as DNA: TGTGCCAGCAGCTCCGTAAGAAACAATGAGCAGTTCTTC. The chain couples TRBV11-2 to TRBJ2-1; D remains ambiguous. This CDR3 contains 13 residues. Trimming took 4 bases from V and 5 from J, leaving 9 bases between them. CDR1 is SGHAT and CDR2 is FQNNGV in the germline V gene.

Only one count was recorded for this clone. The chain recombines TRBV6-6 with TRBJ1-2, with D unresolved. Germline V lookup: CDR1 MNHNY, CDR2 SVGAGI (reference sequence). The CDR3 extends over 12 amino acids. The germline V and J ends were trimmed by 8 bases and 4 bases, with 11 bases remaining between them. The CDR3 sequence: CASGTGFYGYTF. The CDR3 nucleotides read TGTGCCAGCGGAACGGGGTTCTATGGCTACACCTTC.

On this clone: Other DNA sequences from this sample encode an identical CDR3 as well. The V and J genes are TRBV25-1 and TRBJ2-7; D is unresolved. The CDR3 consists of 11 residues. CDR1 and CDR2 from the germline V gene are MGHDK and SYGVNS. V lost 4 bases and J lost 3, with 4 bases in between. The CDR3: CASSGFYEQYF. The CDR3 DNA reads TGTGCCAGCAGTGGATTCTACGAGCAGTACTTC.

The rearrangement links TRBV7-9 to TRBJ2-1, with 7 positions matching TRBD2. CDR3 length equals 18 residues. Germline V gives CDR1 SEHNR, CDR2 FQNEAQ (reference sequence). V dropped 2 bases and J dropped 6; count of bases not matched to a gene: 16. CDR3 in amino acids: CASSLSERASGVGNEQFF. CDR3 DNA: TGTGCCAGCAGCTTAAGTGAAAGGGCTAGCGGCGTGGGCAATGAGCAGTTCTTC.

CDR3 nucleotides: TGTGCCAGCAGCTTAATGTTCGGGCGAGACTCTGGAAACACCATATATTTT. Translating gives CASSLMFGRDSGNTIYF. V usage is TRBV7-8 and J usage is TRBJ1-3; D call uncertain. Trimming removed 2 bases from V and 0 bases from J, with 14 bases in between. The CDR3 has 17 residues. Germline V gives CDR1 SGHVS, CDR2 FQNEAQ.

V and J are TRBV7-3 and TRBJ2-3, with TRBD1 matching over 7 bases. J lost 4 bases, V lost 4 bases, and 5 bases had no gene match. The V gene's germline CDR1 is SGHTA and CDR2 FQGTGA. The CDR3 spans 14 residues. The CDR3, as DNA: TGTGCCAGCAGCTCCAAAGGGGGCCCAGATACGCAGTATTTT. Translated, it gives CASSSKGGPDTQYF.

This clone came up a few times. The chain joins TRBV15 to TRBJ2-1; 12 nucleotides match TRBD2. Germline CDR1 and CDR2: LNHNV and YYDKDF (reference sequence). The CDR3 covers 16 residues. Trimming at V came to 5 bases and at J to 6 bases, leaving 8 bases not matched to a gene. The CDR3 DNA is TGTGCCACCAGCTCTAGCGGGAGGGCGGTTGTCAATGAGCAGTTCTTC. Encoded protein: CATSSSGRAVVNEQFF.

This sequence joins TRBV2 and TRBJ2-2; D is unresolved. CDR3 length: 16 residues. The germline CDR1 and CDR2 sequences are SNHLY and FYNNEI. With 0 bases removed from V and 0 bases from J, the gap between germline ends came to 8 bases. The CDR3 DNA is TGTGCCAGCAGTGAAGCTTCCCTAGCGAACACCGGGGAGCTGTTTTTT. It is translated as CASSEASLANTGELFF.